The clone carrying this TCR beta chain was seen only once. Its antigen is as yet unknown. Data came from immunoSEQ multiplex PCR; TCRdb stores just in-frame clones and leaves some out. The profile shows roughly 1,800,000 clones, around 96% of them singletons. The data originate from a study of shared clonotypes between healthy human individuals. V shed 1 base and J shed 7 bases, with 11 bases lying between them. Germline loops: CDR1 SGHVS, CDR2 FNYEAQ. This CDR3 is built from 14 residues. Regarding the study as a whole: Non-shared clonotypes showed lower generation probabilities than clonotypes common to all four donors.

Naive CD8 cells comprised CD45RO-negative, CCR7-positively selected cells, excluding terminally differentiated effector memory CD45RA+ cells. This TCR derives from a man younger than 35 in good health. Sequenced: naive CD8+ T cells sorted from blood. The V gene is TRBV7-6, the J gene TRBJ2-1, with D perhaps matching TRBD1 (6 bases). Here the CDR3 reads CASSLDRTENEQFF. The DNA of the CDR3 is TGTGCCAGCAGCTTAGACCGGACAGAAAATGAGCAGTTCTTC.